The sequence of this T cell receptor beta chain was determined in a study of blood T cells in healthy people across ages. A sample-barcoded 5' primer and a J-beta primer mix were used in a second PCR of roughly 6 to 11 cycles. Each cDNA molecule carried a tag from a template-switch adaptor that contained 12 random nucleotides. Sequencing yielded, for each sample, at least 2.5 million paired-end reads carrying CDR3. In TCRdb, the 5' RACE reads were re-called with MiXCR into one record per CDR3 protein. The table has over a million distinct CDR3 sequences, about 45% seen once. The CDR3 has 13 residues. V was shortened by 4 bases and J by 3 bases, with 13 bases between the two germline ends. The germline gives CDR1 SQVTM, CDR2 ANQGSEA. Of note for this clonotype: Its antigen is not known.

Study-level points and caveats: Measured against age, TCR beta diversity per million T cells decreased in a roughly linear manner.

The rearrangement joins TRBV29-1 to TRBJ2-7, with D possibly TRBD2 on 6 matching bases. Sequencing input: blood. The sequence derives from a woman younger than 30 in good health. CDR3 residues: CSVVRLADYEQYF. The CDR3, as DNA: TGCAGCGTTGTAAGGTTAGCGGACTACGAGCAGTACTTC.